This is a list of T cell receptor beta chains from one sample in a study of blood T cell repertoires in COVID-19. TCRdb's table, derived via immunoSEQ multiplex PCR, lists solely in-frame clones and lacks some. In the table there are 150,000 to 200,000 clones, around 87% of which are singletons. Sequenced: peripheral blood. The receptors here all came from a man in his forties with active or convalescent COVID-19. CDR3s include the opening cysteine and the closing phenylalanine or tryptophan. The D gene is left open where the match is weak. The size of a clone is reported for some rows only, either as once, few or many, or as a class for expanded clones.

d_call	v_call	clone_size	j_call	cdr3_nt	cdr3_aa
NA	TRBV19	NA	TRBJ1-1	TGTGCCAGTAGGGAGGGTCCAAGTGGTGAAGCTTTCTTT	CASREGPSGEAFF
NA	TRBV19	NA	TRBJ1-2	TGTGCCAGTAGTACAGGCGAAGCTAACTATGGCTACACCTTC	CASSTGEANYGYTF
NA	TRBV21-1	few	TRBJ1-1	TGTGCCAGCAGCAAAATCAAGGACAGTCGGAACACTGAAGCTTTCTTT	CASSKIKDSRNTEAFF
NA	TRBV3-1/TRBV3-2	NA	TRBJ2-5	TGTGCCAGCAGCCAAGACCACCGGGACTTGGCTTTGGAGACCCAGTACTTC	CASSQDHRDLALETQYF
NA	TRBV6-5	NA	TRBJ1-1	TGTGCCAGCACCCCCGGACAGCCGAACACTGAAGCTTTCTTT	CASTPGQPNTEAFF
TRBD1	TRBV6-5	NA	TRBJ1-1	TGTGCCAGCAGTAAAACAGGGGGGGAAGCTTTCTTT	CASSKTGGEAFF
NA	TRBV5-1	NA	TRBJ1-4	TGCGCCAGCAGCTCCTCGGGGTCCGCTAATGAAAAACTGTTTTTT	CASSSSGSANEKLFF
TRBD1	TRBV3-1/TRBV3-2	once	TRBJ2-5	TGTGCCAGCAGCCGAGACAGGGCTGGAGAGACCCAGTACTTC	CASSRDRAGETQYF
NA	TRBV18	NA	TRBJ2-2	TGTGCCAGCTCACCAGCTGCGACTAGGAACACCGGGGAGCTGTTTTTT	CASSPAATRNTGELFF
TRBD1	TRBV30	NA	TRBJ1-1	TGTGCCTGGATGGGACAGCTAAACACTGAAGCTTTCTTT	CAWMGQLNTEAFF
NA	TRBV18	once	TRBJ2-2	TGTGCCAGCTCACGGAGGACGGGGGGGGAGCTGTTTTTT	CASSRRTGGELFF
NA	TRBV10-2	NA	TRBJ1-5	TGCGCCAGCAGCCTGACAGATAATAACCAGCCCCAGCATTTT	CASSLTDNNQPQHF
NA	TRBV19	NA	TRBJ2-7	TGTGCCAGTAGTATAGATCAGGCGGGCGGAAACTACGAGCAGTACTTC	CASSIDQAGGNYEQYF
TRBD1	TRBV19	NA	TRBJ1-2	TGTGCCAGCGAGGACAGGGGACTATCTAACTATGGCTACACCTTC	CASEDRGLSNYGYTF
NA	TRBV10-3	NA	TRBJ1-1	TGTGCCATCAGTGAGTTATTGCGCACTGAAGCTTTCTTT	CAISELLRTEAFF
NA	TRBV7-3	NA	TRBJ2-3	TGTGCCAGCAGCCTAGGCCCTACCGGGGGACGAATGGGGGATACGCAGTATTTT	CASSLGPTGGRMGDTQYF
NA	TRBV21-1	NA	TRBJ2-7	TGTGCCAGCAGCAAAGCCCCCAGTACCCCCTACGAGCAGTACTTC	CASSKAPSTPYEQYF
NA	TRBV2	NA	TRBJ1-2	TGTGCCAGCACAGGGTTAGGGTATGGCTACACCTTC	CASTGLGYGYTF
NA	TRBV2	NA	TRBJ1-3	TGTGCCAGCAGTGAGGGTGGGGGGTATGGAAACACCATATATTTT	CASSEGGGYGNTIYF
NA	TRBV7-2	NA	TRBJ2-1	TGTGCCAGCAGCCAGGACAGCTCTTTGGGTGAGCAGTTCTTC	CASSQDSSLGEQFF
NA	TRBV5-1	NA	TRBJ1-6	TGCGCCAGCAGCTTTGGCTCAGAACCGCTGTCACCCCTCCACTTT	CASSFGSEPLSPLHF
NA	TRBV7-2	NA	TRBJ1-6	TGTGCCAGCACCCGGACGGGGTATAATTCACCCCTCCACTTT	CASTRTGYNSPLHF
NA	TRBV10-3	NA	TRBJ1-1	TGTGCCATCAGTGAGTCGCGAGACACTGAAGCTTTCTTT	CAISESRDTEAFF
NA	TRBV14	NA	TRBJ1-1	TGTGCCAGCAGCCAAAACGCCGCGGGGGAAGATTTCTTT	CASSQNAAGEDFF
NA	TRBV28	NA	TRBJ1-5	TGTGCCAGCAGTTTCACCCAGGGAACGAGCAATCAGCCCCAGCATTTT	CASSFTQGTSNQPQHF
TRBD1	TRBV19	NA	TRBJ1-2	TGTGCCAGTAGAGAGGACAGGGTCTATGGCTACACCTTC	CASREDRVYGYTF
NA	TRBV15	NA	TRBJ2-1	TGTGCCACCAGCAGAGTGACTGGCGACAATGAGCAGTTCTTC	CATSRVTGDNEQFF
NA	TRBV6-4	NA	TRBJ2-1	TGTGCCAGCAGTTCCGAGACTGGATCCCGCCACAATGAGCAGTTCTTC	CASSSETGSRHNEQFF
NA	TRBV30	NA	TRBJ1-3	TGTGCCTGGAGGGGGAGTGGAAACACCATATATTTT	CAWRGSGNTIYF
NA	TRBV6-6	NA	TRBJ1-5	TGTGCCAGCCATGCCCTAAATTATCAGCCCCAGCATTTT	CASHALNYQPQHF
TRBD1	TRBV5-8	NA	TRBJ2-1	TGTGCCACCAGAAACAGGGGCAGTAATGAGCAGTTCTTC	CATRNRGSNEQFF
NA	TRBV4-3	NA	TRBJ1-5	TGCGCCAGCAGCCAAGACAGGGGTTATAGCAATCAGCCCCAGCATTTT	CASSQDRGYSNQPQHF
TRBD1	TRBV7-3	NA	TRBJ2-1	TGTGCCAGCAGCTCCCGACAGGGGTCCTACAATGAGCAGTTCTTC	CASSSRQGSYNEQFF
NA	TRBV20-1	NA	TRBJ2-7	TGCAGTGCTAGTGGCTCCGGCGGCGAGCAGTACTTC	CSASGSGGEQYF
TRBD1	TRBV28	NA	TRBJ1-2	TGTGCCAGCAGTTTATCTGGTCGACAGGGAAGCGGCTACACCTTC	CASSLSGRQGSGYTF
TRBD1	TRBV6-1	NA	TRBJ1-3	TGTGCCAGCAGTGAATACGGGACAGGGAACTCTGGAAACACCATATATTTT	CASSEYGTGNSGNTIYF
NA	TRBV7-9	NA	TRBJ1-2	TGTGCCAGCAGCTTAGAAGGAGGAAGCAACTATGGCTACACCTTC	CASSLEGGSNYGYTF
NA	TRBV14	NA	TRBJ2-2	TGTGCCAGCAGCCAAGACAGGGGCGTAAACACCGGGGAGCTGTTTTTT	CASSQDRGVNTGELFF